Sequencing of this T cell receptor beta chain was carried out in a study of blood T cell dynamics during melanoma immunotherapy. This CDR3 region has 13 residues. V dropped 4 bases and J dropped 7; count of bases not matched to a gene: 4. Germline V gives CDR1 SGHRS, CDR2 YFSETQ. Sequencing used immunoSEQ multiplex PCR; TCRdb keeps in-frame clones, though not all of them. The sample has over 14,000 clones; over 65% are singletons. Time point: pre-treatment baseline. Patients had no prior systemic cancer treatment, immunosuppressants or other active cancers. This clonotype was sampled from a human donor with melanoma. The gene calls are TRBV5-1 and TRBJ2-1; 8 nucleotides match TRBD1. Specimen: blood, collected from a patient treated with checkpoint blockade. DNA for the CDR3: TGCGCCAGCAGCCAGGGGGCAAATAATGAGCAGTTCTTC. Translation: CASSQGANNEQFF. Full variable domain (outside the CDR3, taken from reference TRBV5-1 and TRBJ2-1): KAGVTQTPRYLIKTRGQQVTLSCSPISGHRSVSWYQQTPGQGLQFLFEYFSETQRNKGNFPGRFSGRQFSNSRSEMNVSTLELGDSALYLCASSQGANNEQFFGPGTRLTVL.